The 22 T cell receptor beta chains listed next were all sequenced from one sample in a study of T cell responses to AZD1222 COVID-19 vaccine (dated by TCRdb to about 2021). Libraries were constructed by the immunoSEQ multiplex PCR assay. The table was pulled from immuneACCESS by TCRdb, which kept in-frame rearrangements only. Such tables lose some clones; where checked, under half of the loss comes from unresolved V genes, and the rest has no known cause. Recorded for this sample are some 120,000 clones; 90% of them occurred a single time. More than 6% of the sample goes to the ten largest clones. This sample's time point label indicates: baseline before first vaccination. Sequenced material: peripheral blood, taken on day 0 of AZD1222 vaccination. The origin of the receptors is an adult in good health.

V usage is TRBV28 and J usage is TRBJ1-2; D call uncertain. Trimming stripped 2 bases from V and 4 bases from J, with 8 bases between. Germline V gene sequence: CDR1 MDHEN, CDR2 SYDVKM. The CDR3 covers 13 residues. The CDR3 reads CASSLRFSYGYTF. In DNA form, the CDR3 reads TGTGCCAGCAGTTTACGGTTCAGCTATGGCTACACCTTC.

V usage is TRBV2 and J usage is TRBJ2-5; no clear D. The germline V gene has CDR1 SNHLY and CDR2 FYNNEI. V was cut by 7 bases and J by 1 base, with 13 bases left in between. The length of the CDR3 is 14 residues. CDR3 loop: CASMGITFQETQYF. CDR3 in DNA: TGTGCCAGCATGGGAATCACCTTCCAAGAGACCCAGTACTTC.

The chain couples TRBV4-3 to TRBJ2-1; D remains ambiguous. V lost 0 bases and J lost 4, with 7 bases in between. The CDR3 runs 14 residues. From germline, CDR1 is LGHNA and CDR2 YSLEER. The CDR3 loop reads CASSQDWGYNEQFF. CDR3 DNA: TGCGCCAGCAGCCAAGATTGGGGTTACAATGAGCAGTTCTTC.

J is TRBJ1-1 and V is TRBV19; D may be TRBD1 (5 bases). CDR3 size: 15 residues. Trimming removed 4 bases from V and 1 base from J, with 13 bases in between. Germline assignment: CDR1 LNHDA and CDR2 SQIVND (reference sequence). This chain's CDR3 is CASSTQGRPNTEAFF. The CDR3 region has the DNA TGTGCCAGTAGTACGCAGGGACGACCGAACACTGAAGCTTTCTTT.

The chain couples TRBV6-5 to TRBJ2-5; 10 bases line up with TRBD2. From germline, CDR1 is MNHEY and CDR2 SVGAGI. J gave up 2 bases and V 6 bases, and 3 bases lay outside the gene matches. CDR3 size: 14 residues. As DNA, the CDR3 is TGTGCCAGCAGCGGTAGCGGGAGGCAAGAGACCCAGTACTTC. It encodes CASSGSGRQETQYF.

The genes are TRBV27 and TRBJ1-1; 7 bases are shared with TRBD1. V lost 4 bases to trimming and J lost 10 bases; unmatched junction nucleotides: 12. This CDR3 has 14 residues. The germline V gene has CDR1 MNHEY and CDR2 SMNVEV (reference sequence). The CDR3 coding sequence is TGTGCCAGCAGTTCGCAGCGTGAGGGGGCTAGAGCTTTCTTT. Translating it yields CASSSQREGARAFF.

The chain joins TRBV12-3 or TRBV12-4 to TRBJ2-7; D may correspond to TRBD1 or TRBD2 (5 bases each). The V gene lost 2 bases and the J gene lost 4 bases, with 9 bases spanning the gap. The CDR3 is 13 amino acids. CDR3 in DNA: TGTGCCAGCAGTTTAATTTGGGGGTACGAGCAGTACTTC. Translating gives CASSLIWGYEQYF.

The V and J genes are TRBV5-4 and TRBJ1-4; the D gene is possibly TRBD1 (5 bases). The CDR3 has 16 amino acids. Germline V gene data show CDR1 as SGHNT and CDR2 as YYREEE (reference sequence). With 2 bases removed from V and 0 bases from J, the gap between germline ends came to 11 bases. The CDR3 DNA sequence: TGTGCCAGCAGCTTAAACGGGGGTGCAACTAATGAAAAACTGTTTTTT. This gives the protein CASSLNGGATNEKLFF.

The chain couples TRBV6-5 to TRBJ2-2, with D perhaps matching TRBD2 (6 bases). V gave up 5 bases and J gave up 5 bases, with 15 bases separating them. Germline loops: CDR1 MNHEY, CDR2 SVGAGI. The CDR3 extends over 15 amino acids. For the CDR3, the DNA is TGTGCCAGCAGTCGGGACTCACTAAGGACCGGGGAGCTGTTTTTT. Translated: CASSRDSLRTGELFF.

The rearrangement uses TRBV5-1 and TRBJ1-1; D not certain. With 4 bases removed from V and 4 bases from J, the gap between germline ends came to 11 bases. CDR1 is SGHRS and CDR2 is YFSETQ in the germline V gene. This CDR3 comprises 13 residues. The CDR3 here is CASSEGFGTEAFF. As DNA, the CDR3 is TGCGCCAGCAGCGAGGGATTTGGCACTGAAGCTTTCTTT.

The chain is built from TRBV7-2 and TRBJ1-1, with 10 nucleotides matching TRBD1. CDR3 length: 16 amino acids. J was trimmed by 5 bases and V by 4 bases; bases with no gene match: 10. In germline, CDR1 is SGHTA, CDR2 FQGNSA. The CDR3 loop is CASSYRPGQGFTEAFF. Here the CDR3 DNA reads TGTGCCAGCAGCTATCGCCCGGGACAGGGGTTTACTGAAGCTTTCTTT.

The chain employs TRBV28 and TRBJ2-2; D is ambiguous. Germline CDR1 is MDHEN and CDR2 is SYDVKM. The CDR3 is 12 residues long. V dropped 7 bases and J dropped 5 bases, with 8 bases sitting between them. The CDR3 nucleotides read TGTGCCAGCAACGACCGTACCGGGGAGCTGTTTTTT. Protein product: CASNDRTGELFF.

The rearrangement joins TRBV4-1 to TRBJ1-5; maybe TRBD1 (5 bases). In germline, CDR1 is MGHRA, CDR2 YSYEKL. The CDR3 has 17 residues. Trimming removed 2 bases from V and 0 bases from J, with 14 bases in between. The CDR3 loop reads CASSQNFRAYSNQPQHF. DNA of the CDR3: TGCGCCAGCAGCCAAAATTTCAGGGCTTATAGCAATCAGCCCCAGCATTTT.

The chain is built from TRBV27 and TRBJ2-1; D perhaps matches TRBD1 (5 bases). From germline, CDR1 is MNHEY and CDR2 SMNVEV (reference sequence). The CDR3 has 15 amino acids. The V end was cut by 8 bases, the J end by 1 base, with 15 bases between. The CDR3 DNA follows: TGTGCCAGCCTCATCAGGGTGGGGTCCTACAATGAGCAGTTCTTC. Translation gives CASLIRVGSYNEQFF.

The chain is built from TRBV10-2 and TRBJ2-7; the D is unclear. The CDR3 is 12 amino acids. The V and J ends lost 4 bases and 5 bases respectively, with 9 bases between them. Germline assignment: CDR1 WSHSY and CDR2 SAAADI. For the CDR3, the DNA is TGCGCCAGCAGTGTCACGGGTGACGAGCAGTACTTC. Its protein is CASSVTGDEQYF.

This clone appeared a few times. Additional DNA sequences in this sample encode the identical CDR3. CDR3 DNA sequence: TGTGCCAGTAGTATAGGACAGGGGACTGAAGCTTTCTTT. It yields the protein CASSIGQGTEAFF. The gene calls are TRBV19 and TRBJ1-1; 8 bases line up with TRBD1. The V gene end was trimmed by 1 base and the J gene end by 5 bases; junction bases not matched to a gene: 0. This CDR3 spans 13 amino acids. Germline assignment: CDR1 LNHDA and CDR2 SQIVND (reference sequence).

This clone was seen a few times. The gene calls are TRBV27 and TRBJ2-7; D may correspond to TRBD1 or TRBD2 (5 bases each). This CDR3 comprises 14 residues. Germline V gene sequence: CDR1 MNHEY, CDR2 SMNVEV (reference sequence). V was cut by 6 bases and J by 2 bases, with 14 bases left in between. This chain's CDR3 is CASSGIRGPYEQYF. The CDR3 coding sequence is TGTGCCAGCAGCGGGATAAGGGGTCCCTACGAGCAGTACTTC.

The chain uses TRBV11-2 and TRBJ1-4, with 9 bases aligning to TRBD1. Germline lookup yields CDR1 SGHAT and CDR2 FQNNGV. This CDR3 spans 17 amino acids. The V segment lost 0 bases and the J segment 6 bases; nucleotides outside the gene matches: 8. For the CDR3, the DNA is TGTGCCAGCAGCTTAGATCGCCTGAGGACAGGGGATGAAAAACTGTTTTTT. Amino acid sequence: CASSLDRLRTGDEKLFF. Full variable domain (rest looked up from reference TRBV11-2 and TRBJ1-4): EAGVAQSPRYKIIEKRQSVAFWCNPISGHATLYWYQQILGQGPKLLIQFQNNGVVDDSQLPKDRFSAERLKGVDSTLKIQPAKLEDSAVYLCASSLDRLRTGDEKLFFGSGTQLSVL.

This clone was counted once. The rearrangement uses TRBV7-9 and TRBJ1-1; unclear D gene. The CDR3 is made up of 14 amino acids. The germline V gene has CDR1 SEHNR and CDR2 FQNEAQ (reference sequence). Trimming cost V 3 bases and J 4 bases, with 12 bases left between them. Written as DNA, the CDR3 is TGTGCCAGCAGCTTTAGGTTGGAGAGCACTGAAGCTTTCTTT. This translates into CASSFRLESTEAFF.

The rearrangement links TRBV6-5 to TRBJ2-1; weak D call: TRBD1 (5 bases). The CDR3 contains 14 residues. Germline CDR1 and CDR2: MNHEY and SVGAGI. V dropped 6 bases and J dropped 7 bases, with 16 bases sitting between them. The CDR3 DNA follows: TGTGCCAGCAGGCGACTCAACCCAGGGAATGAGCAGTTCTTC. It codes for CASRRLNPGNEQFF.

This rearrangement joins TRBV4-2 to TRBJ2-4, with 7 bases that match TRBD2. The CDR3 runs to 18 residues. V lost 1 base to trimming and J lost 1 base; unmatched junction nucleotides: 10. Per the germline V gene, CDR1 is LGHNA and CDR2 is YNFKEQ. The CDR3 DNA follows: TGTGCCAGCAGCCAAGGCCGGGCTAGCGGACCCGCCAAAAACATTCAGTACTTC. Protein sequence: CASSQGRASGPAKNIQYF.

The chain combines TRBV28 with TRBJ1-1; possibly TRBD1 for D (5 bases). CDR3 length: 14 residues. Germline CDR1 is MDHEN and CDR2 is SYDVKM. V shed 4 bases and J shed 5 bases, with 14 bases lying between them. DNA of the CDR3: TGTGCCAGCAGTTCACCAGGGAGTTTGACTGAAGCTTTCTTT. The encoded protein is CASSSPGSLTEAFF.